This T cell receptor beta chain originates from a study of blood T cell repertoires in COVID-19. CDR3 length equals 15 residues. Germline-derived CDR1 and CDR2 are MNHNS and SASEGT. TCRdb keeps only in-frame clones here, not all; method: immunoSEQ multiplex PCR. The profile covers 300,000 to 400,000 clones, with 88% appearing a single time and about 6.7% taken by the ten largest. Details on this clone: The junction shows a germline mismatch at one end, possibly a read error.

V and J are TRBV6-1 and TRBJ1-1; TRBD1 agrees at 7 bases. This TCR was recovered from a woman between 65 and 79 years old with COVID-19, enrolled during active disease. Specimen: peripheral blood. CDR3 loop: CASREGTALNTEAFF. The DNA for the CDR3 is TGTGCCAGCAGAGAAGGGACAGCATTGAACACTGAAGCTTTCTTT.